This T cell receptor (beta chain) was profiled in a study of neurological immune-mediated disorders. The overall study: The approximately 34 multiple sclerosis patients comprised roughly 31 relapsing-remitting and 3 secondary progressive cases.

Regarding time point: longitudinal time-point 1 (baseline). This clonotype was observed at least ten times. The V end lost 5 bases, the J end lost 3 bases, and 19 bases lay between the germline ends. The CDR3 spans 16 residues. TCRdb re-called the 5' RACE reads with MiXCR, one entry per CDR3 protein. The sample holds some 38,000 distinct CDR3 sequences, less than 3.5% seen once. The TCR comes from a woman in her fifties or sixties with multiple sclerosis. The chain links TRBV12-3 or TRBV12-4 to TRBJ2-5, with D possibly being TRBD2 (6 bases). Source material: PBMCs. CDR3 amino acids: CASSPSRSLAKETQYF. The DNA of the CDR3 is TGTGCCAGCAGTCCCTCCAGGTCTCTAGCGAAAGAGACCCAGTACTTC.